Sequencing of this T cell receptor beta chain was carried out in a study of CD8 T cells in ankylosing spondylitis. Study outcomes and limitations: Clones linked to disease were reported to show significant enrichment in matched ankylosing spondylitis synovial fluid. Ankylosing spondylitis blood seemed to carry a telltale TCR beta motif made of several highly homologous variants. The authors found the disease-linked clones to be CD8+ and relatively rare in peripheral blood. In reactive arthritis synovial fluid and blood, some motif variants had been reported before.

As for this clonotype: Its cognate antigen is unknown.

Library preparation for TCR beta used quantitative 5'-RACE with molecular barcodes. TCRdb passed the 5' RACE reads through MiXCR, listing each CDR3 protein once. The data contain just under 550,000 distinct CDR3 sequences, approximately 12% of them singletons. This receptor was taken from a male donor with ankylosing spondylitis. What was sequenced was blood, either unsorted or a sorted T cell fraction (not recorded which).

CDR3 amino acids: CASSEPGPTNTGELFF. In DNA form, the CDR3 reads TGCGCCAGCAGCGAGCCGGGACCCACGAACACCGGGGAGCTGTTTTTT. The chain recombines TRBV5-1 with TRBJ2-2, with D perhaps matching TRBD1 or TRBD2 (5 bases each). CDR3 size: 16 residues. V gave up 4 bases and J gave up 0 bases, with 13 bases separating them. The germline V gene encodes CDR1 SGHRS and CDR2 YFSETQ. Full variable domain (missing parts from reference TRBV5-1 and TRBJ2-2): KAGVTQTPRYLIKTRGQQVTLSCSPISGHRSVSWYQQTPGQGLQFLFEYFSETQRNKGNFPGRFSGRQFSNSRSEMNVSTLELGDSALYLCASSEPGPTNTGELFFGEGSRLTVL.